This T cell receptor beta chain was recorded in a study of blood T cell repertoires in COVID-19. Whole-study context: The samples span acute and convalescent COVID-19 from the United States, Italy and Spain.

This CDR3 is built from 14 residues. V gave up 6 bases and J gave up 6 bases, with 17 bases separating them. Looked up from germline, CDR1 is LNHDA and CDR2 is SQIVND (reference sequence). Generated by immunoSEQ multiplex PCR, the TCRdb table keeps only in-frame clones and is missing some. The table includes roughly 330,000 clones, around 90% detected once. Those enrolled in Seattle joined during active infection and were followed longitudinally afterward. Sequencing was carried out using peripheral blood. This clonotype originated in a young man with COVID-19, enrolled during active disease. J is TRBJ1-1 and V is TRBV19; D is unclear. The CDR3 region is CASSEGRGSAEAFF. DNA of the CDR3: TGTGCCAGTAGCGAAGGTAGAGGAAGCGCTGAAGCTTTCTTT.